One sample yielded the 26 T cell receptor beta chains listed below, sequenced in a study of identical twins. One entry per CDR3 protein results from TCRdb running MiXCR on the 5' RACE reads. Of about 920,000 distinct CDR3 sequences in the sample, about 12% were seen once. This sample was also put to use in a study of yellow fever vaccine responses in identical twins.

Material for sequencing was PBMCs. These receptors all stem from a young woman in good health.

The genes are TRBV6-5 and TRBJ1-1; TRBD1 might be the D (6 bases). The germline CDR1 and CDR2 sequences are MNHEY and SVGAGI. This CDR3 comprises 15 residues. V was cut by 0 bases and J by 5 bases, with 13 bases left in between. The CDR3 DNA sequence: TGTGCCAGCAGTTACTCGTCAGGGGTTAGAACTGAAGCTTTCTTT. It yields the protein CASSYSSGVRTEAFF.

The chain uses TRBV7-9 and TRBJ1-4; possible D gene TRBD1, 6 bases. CDR1 is SEHNR, CDR2 FQNEAQ, per germline (reference sequence). Trimming removed 2 bases at V and 8 bases at J, with 15 bases between. The CDR3 loop spans 15 amino acids. CDR3 sequence: CASSLSSVQGEKLFF. For the CDR3, the DNA is TGTGCCAGCAGCTTAAGTTCCGTGCAGGGGGAAAAACTGTTTTTT.

A few counts support this clonotype. This chain joins TRBV11-2 and TRBJ2-3, with TRBD1 matching over 7 bases. The germline V gene has CDR1 SGHAT and CDR2 FQNNGV. V was clipped by 3 bases and J by 1 base; unmatched bases: 4. The CDR3 loop spans 15 amino acids. The CDR3 DNA reads as TGTGCCAGCAGCTTCAGACAGGGCCGCACAGATACGCAGTATTTT. This translates into CASSFRQGRTDTQYF.

A few counts support this clonotype. V is TRBV11-2 and J is TRBJ2-2; D is possibly TRBD1 or TRBD2 (5 bases each). Germline values: CDR1 SGHAT, CDR2 FQNNGV. The CDR3 has 14 amino acids. V lost 3 bases and J 8 bases, leaving 13 bases between the germline ends. CDR3 region: CASSFGRGRGELFF. DNA of the CDR3: TGTGCCAGCAGCTTCGGACGGGGCCGGGGGGAGCTGTTTTTT.

The V and J genes are TRBV5-1 and TRBJ2-3, with a tentative D call TRBD1 (5 bases). The CDR3 extends over 15 amino acids. Germline V lookup: CDR1 SGHRS, CDR2 YFSETQ. Trimming cost V 3 bases and J 6 bases, with 17 bases left between them. As DNA, the CDR3 is TGCGCCAGCAGCTGGGGCCCAGGACCGTCGGATACGCAGTATTTT. Its protein is CASSWGPGPSDTQYF.

This clonotype showed up just a few times. The chain uses TRBV5-5 and TRBJ2-1, with 10 nucleotides matching TRBD2. Germline V gene lookup returns CDR1 SGHKS and CDR2 YYEKEE (reference sequence). This CDR3 has 15 amino acids. V gave up 6 bases and J gave up 9 bases; unmatched junction bases: 12. Written as DNA, the CDR3 is TGTGCCAGCACACCCCCCGGGACTAGCGATAGTGAGCAGTTCTTC. Translating gives CASTPPGTSDSEQFF.

The chain joins TRBV20-1 to TRBJ2-5; D gene ambiguous. CDR1 is DFQATT, CDR2 SNEGSKA, per germline (reference sequence). V gave up 4 bases and J gave up 2 bases, with 8 bases separating them. The CDR3 is 12 residues long. The CDR3 reads CSATKLQETQYF. CDR3 sequence (DNA): TGCAGTGCTACCAAGCTACAAGAGACCCAGTACTTC.

The table lists this clonotype with a few counts. The CDR3: CASSYGNRDGGELFF. Written as DNA, the CDR3 is TGTGCCAGCAGTTACGGTAACAGGGACGGCGGGGAGCTGTTTTTT. The chain employs TRBV6-2 or TRBV6-3 and TRBJ2-2; D is possibly TRBD1 (6 bases). This CDR3 has 15 amino acids. The V and J ends lost 2 bases and 7 bases respectively, with 14 bases between them. Looked up from germline, CDR1 is MNHEY and CDR2 is SVGEGT.

The chain uses TRBV2 and TRBJ2-5; D is possibly TRBD1 or TRBD2 (6 bases each). V was clipped by 5 bases and J by 5 bases, with 15 bases between them. The CDR3 contains 14 residues. Looked up from germline, CDR1 is SNHLY and CDR2 is FYNNEI. The CDR3 bases are TGTGCCAGCAGTCCCCACGGGGGCGGGGAGACCCAGTACTTC. Amino acids: CASSPHGGGETQYF.

J is TRBJ2-1 and V is TRBV7-9; TRBD1 matches at 9 bases. Germline-derived CDR1 and CDR2 are SEHNR and FQNEAQ (reference sequence). CDR3 length equals 15 residues. The junction had 2 bases not matched to a gene; V was cut back by 0 bases and J by 5 bases. Here the CDR3 reads CASSLAGQGHNEQFF. CDR3 nucleotide sequence: TGTGCCAGCAGCTTAGCGGGACAGGGCCACAATGAGCAGTTCTTC. The variable domain in full, with the rest retrieved from reference TRBV7-9 and TRBJ2-1, is DTGVSQNPRHKITKRGQNVTFRCDPISEHNRLYWYRQTLGQGPEFLTYFQNEAQLEKSRLLSDRFSAERPKGSFSTLEIQRTEQGDSAMYLCASSLAGQGHNEQFFGPGTRLTVL.

This clonotype has more than one count but fewer than ten. This chain connects TRBV12-3 or TRBV12-4 to TRBJ2-2; TRBD1 matches 7 bases. The CDR3 has 14 amino acids. Unmatched junction bases numbered 9, after V lost 7 bases and J lost 7 bases. CDR3 region: CASTSTGSGGELFF. The CDR3, as DNA: TGTGCCAGCACCTCGACAGGGTCGGGCGGGGAGCTGTTTTTT.

This clonotype occurred a few times. This chain links TRBV12-5 with TRBJ1-5, with D perhaps TRBD1 (5 bases). Germline values: CDR1 LGHNT, CDR2 FRNRAP. This CDR3 is built from 14 residues. Trimming shortened V by 6 bases and J by 0 bases, and 9 bases separated the two germline ends. The CDR3 protein is CASGKGNSNQPQHF. CDR3 nucleotide sequence: TGTGCTAGTGGGAAGGGGAATAGCAATCAGCCCCAGCATTTT.

For the CDR3, the DNA is TGTGCCAGCAGTAAAGACGGGCCCCGGGGCACCGGGGAGCTGTTTTTT. Translated, it gives CASSKDGPRGTGELFF. V and J are TRBV28 and TRBJ2-2, with D possibly being TRBD2 (5 bases). Per germline, CDR1 MDHEN and CDR2 SYDVKM. V lost 5 bases and J 4 bases, leaving 17 bases between the germline ends. This CDR3 region has 16 residues.

This chain joins TRBV27 and TRBJ2-4; a weak D match, TRBD2 (5 bases). The CDR3 consists of 14 residues. In germline, CDR1 is MNHEY, CDR2 SMNVEV (reference sequence). V shed 8 bases and J shed 1 base, with 12 bases lying between them. The CDR3: CASGPLAAKNIQYF. CDR3 coding DNA: TGTGCCAGCGGCCCCTTAGCGGCCAAAAACATTCAGTACTTC.

This clonotype was seen ten or more times. V gene TRBV20-1 combines with J gene TRBJ1-1; possibly TRBD1 for D (5 bases). The CDR3 covers 14 residues. Germline V lookup: CDR1 DFQATT, CDR2 SNEGSKA (reference sequence). V was pared by 3 bases and J by 2 bases, with 13 bases between. CDR3 coding DNA: TGCAGTGCTAGTTCGGGACCCCCCAACACTGAAGCTTTCTTT. Its protein is CSASSGPPNTEAFF.

This clonotype was detected ten times or more. Here the CDR3 reads CASSYGGHNTEAFF. The CDR3 coding sequence is TGTGCCAGCAGTTACGGGGGACACAACACTGAAGCTTTCTTT. The V call is TRBV6-5, the J call TRBJ1-1, with D tentatively TRBD1 (6 bases). Germline lookup yields CDR1 MNHEY and CDR2 SVGAGI. Trimming removed 2 bases from V and 2 bases from J, with 9 bases in between. The CDR3 runs 14 residues.

This clonotype has only a few counts. The chain combines TRBV4-1 with TRBJ2-4; 9 bases match TRBD2. Trimming cost V 1 base and J 2 bases; bases outside gene matches: 3. This CDR3 is 16 amino acids long. Germline V lookup: CDR1 MGHRA, CDR2 YSYEKL. The CDR3 here is CASSQGGTSSKNIQYF. In DNA form, the CDR3 reads TGCGCCAGCAGCCAAGGAGGGACTAGCTCCAAAAACATTCAGTACTTC.

This clonotype was seen ten or more times. The V and J genes are TRBV27 and TRBJ2-5; D is perhaps TRBD2 (7 bases). The germline V gene has CDR1 MNHEY and CDR2 SMNVEV (reference sequence). The CDR3 has 15 residues. V was shortened by 1 base and J by 1 base, with 10 bases between the two germline ends. CDR3: CASSLLGGGQETQYF. CDR3 DNA: TGTGCCAGCAGTTTATTAGGGGGGGGCCAAGAGACCCAGTACTTC.

The chain couples TRBV3-1 to TRBJ2-1; TRBD2 matches at 8 bases. Germline loops: CDR1 LGHDT, CDR2 YNNKEL (reference sequence). The CDR3 length is 16 residues. Germline trimming cut 1 base from V and 2 bases from J; bases unmatched to any gene: 4. The CDR3 nucleotides are TGTGCCAGCAGCCAAGGGTCTAGCGGGCCCTACAATGAGCAGTTCTTC. This translates into CASSQGSSGPYNEQFF.

The J gene is TRBJ2-7, the V gene TRBV14; a possible D gene is TRBD1 (6 bases). Germline V gene sequence: CDR1 SGHDN, CDR2 FVKESK. The germline V and J ends were trimmed by 1 base and 4 bases, with 11 bases remaining between them. The CDR3 is 14 amino acids. This CDR3 reads CASSQVGQGYEQYF. The CDR3 bases are TGTGCCAGCAGCCAAGTCGGCCAGGGGTACGAGCAGTACTTC.

This clonotype was seen at least ten times. The chain combines TRBV10-3 with TRBJ1-1; D ambiguous. Germline V gene sequence: CDR1 ENHRY, CDR2 SYGVKD. V lost 10 bases and J lost 0, with 9 bases in between. The CDR3 length is 12 residues. The CDR3 nucleotides read TGTGCCACAGGACTGATGAACACTGAAGCTTTCTTT. Translation: CATGLMNTEAFF.

This chain uses TRBV6-1 with TRBJ2-7; TRBD1 matches 7 bases. CDR3 length: 13 amino acids. Germline V lookup: CDR1 MNHNS, CDR2 SASEGT. Germline trimming cut 6 bases from V and 5 bases from J; bases unmatched to any gene: 7. In DNA, the CDR3 is TGTGCCAGCAGATCCAGGGGGACAGACGAGCAGTACGTC. It translates to CASRSRGTDEQYV.

The chain combines TRBV27 with TRBJ2-3; no clear D gene. This CDR3 spans 15 amino acids. V shed 4 bases and J shed 4 bases, with 15 bases lying between them. Germline values: CDR1 MNHEY, CDR2 SMNVEV (reference sequence). The CDR3 DNA reads TGTGCCAGCAGTTCCAACCCCGGTTTCGCAGATACGCAGTATTTT. The encoded protein is CASSSNPGFADTQYF.

This clonotype was observed many times. In DNA, the CDR3 is TGTGCCATCAGTGAGCGGGAGACGGGCGAGCAGTACTTC. It encodes CAISERETGEQYF. This rearrangement joins TRBV10-3 to TRBJ2-7, with TRBD2 as a possible D gene (6 bases). The CDR3 runs 13 residues. V lost 2 bases and J lost 6, with 11 bases in between. CDR1 ENHRY and CDR2 SYGVKD come from the germline V gene.

Here the CDR3 reads CASMGGNSYNEQFF. CDR3 bases: TGTGCCAGCATGGGGGGCAACTCCTACAATGAGCAGTTCTTC. V gene TRBV25-1 combines with J gene TRBJ2-1, with D possibly called TRBD1 or TRBD2 (6 bases each). Per the germline V gene, CDR1 is MGHDK and CDR2 is SYGVNS. The CDR3 runs to 14 residues. V shed 7 bases and J shed 0 bases, with 10 bases lying between them.

The rearrangement links TRBV19 to TRBJ2-2; no definite D call. Germline CDR1 reads LNHDA; CDR2 reads SQIVND (reference sequence). Deletions cut 0 bases from V and 7 bases from J, with 6 bases between. This CDR3 is built from 13 residues. CDR3 in amino acids: CASSIDFVGELFF. The CDR3 nucleotides read TGTGCCAGTAGTATAGATTTCGTCGGGGAGCTGTTTTTT.